What follows are 10 T cell receptor beta chains derived from one specimen sequenced in a study of T-cell reconstitution after alpha-beta-depleted transplantation in children. The library targeted TCRbeta and was prepared with unique molecular identifiers. TCRdb recomputed calls from the PCR reads with MiXCR, one row per CDR3 protein. This table holds 600,000 to 800,000 distinct CDR3 sequences, around 12% found once. Sequenced material: PBMCs, taken before TCRalphabeta/CD19-depleted stem cell transplant. The source of these receptors is a girl aged 2-10 years with congenital amegakaryocytic thrombocytopenia, due to receive a stem cell transplant.

The chain uses TRBV10-2 and TRBJ2-7, with TRBD1 matching over 7 bases. There are 12 residues in the CDR3. V trimming: 8 bases; J trimming: 3 bases; junction bases outside the gene matches: 4. Germline V CDR1 and CDR2: WSHSY, SAAADI. For the CDR3, the DNA is TGCGCCAGCGGAACAGGGGTCTACGAGCAGTACTTC. This translates into CASGTGVYEQYF.

The sample holds many counts of this clonotype. V usage is TRBV29-1 and J usage is TRBJ2-7, with 11 bases that match TRBD2. After removal of 6 bases from V and 12 bases from J, the junction contained 10 bases not matched to a gene. Per the germline V gene, CDR1 is SQVTM and CDR2 is ANQGSEA. CDR3 size: 12 residues. This CDR3 is CSVRITSGSTYF. CDR3 nucleotides: TGCAGCGTCCGGATAACTAGCGGGAGTACGTACTTC.

The chain links TRBV5-1 to TRBJ2-7, with TRBD1 matching 7 bases. Germline V gives CDR1 SGHRS, CDR2 YFSETQ. V shed 3 bases, J shed 6 bases, and the junction held 9 bases outside the gene matches. The CDR3 has 14 residues. In nucleotides, the CDR3 is TGCGCCAGCAGCTCCAGGACAGGCCCCTCCGAGCAGTACTTC. Its protein product is CASSSRTGPSEQYF.

This clonotype showed up many times. The rearrangement uses TRBV20-1 and TRBJ1-2, with D tentatively TRBD1 (5 bases). The CDR3 sequence is 16 residues long. V was shortened by 5 bases and J by 0 bases, with 19 bases between the two germline ends. CDR1 is DFQATT, CDR2 SNEGSKA, per germline (reference sequence). The CDR3 DNA follows: TGCAGTGCTGGATCGATAACAGGAGCCGCTAACTATGGCTACACCTTC. Residues: CSAGSITGAANYGYTF.

This clonotype was seen many times. The V call is TRBV29-1, the J call TRBJ2-3; a weak D match, TRBD1 (5 bases). CDR1 SQVTM and CDR2 ANQGSEA come from the germline V gene. CDR3 length: 16 residues. With 5 bases removed from V and 0 bases from J, the gap between germline ends came to 18 bases. DNA for the CDR3: TGCAGCGTTAACCCCACGGCAGGGTATAGCACAGATACGCAGTATTTT. Translation: CSVNPTAGYSTDTQYF.

The CDR3 loop reads CASSEGGKDTQYF. DNA of the CDR3: TGTGCCAGCAGTGAAGGGGGGAAAGATACGCAGTATTTT. The chain couples TRBV2 to TRBJ2-3; D tentatively reads TRBD1 or TRBD2 (5 bases each). The germline V gene encodes CDR1 SNHLY and CDR2 FYNNEI. The CDR3 has 13 residues. V was trimmed by 1 base and J by 5 bases, leaving 7 bases between them.

This clonotype was seen many times. The chain has TRBV29-1 and TRBJ2-2; D is possibly TRBD1 (6 bases). The CDR3 contains 12 residues. Trimming shortened V by 3 bases and J by 5 bases, and 7 bases separated the two germline ends. Germline V gene data show CDR1 as SQVTM and CDR2 as ANQGSEA. The CDR3 loop reads CSVDTGTGELFF. The CDR3 coding sequence is TGCAGCGTTGATACAGGGACCGGGGAGCTGTTTTTT.

This clonotype was detected many times. The rearrangement links TRBV6-5 to TRBJ2-7; D is possibly TRBD2 (5 bases). V was clipped by 5 bases and J by 4 bases, with 9 bases between them. This CDR3 contains 12 residues. The germline gives CDR1 MNHEY, CDR2 SVGAGI. CDR3: CASSRGLYEQYF. The CDR3 region has the DNA TGTGCCAGCAGTCGCGGACTTTACGAGCAGTACTTC.

This clonotype was seen ten or more times. The chain has TRBV5-1 and TRBJ2-1, with D hard to call. The V and J ends lost 4 bases and 4 bases respectively, with 18 bases between them. From germline, CDR1 is SGHRS and CDR2 YFSETQ. CDR3 length: 16 residues. The CDR3, as DNA: TGCGCCAGCAGCCCGGGCGGCGGTTTGGGATACAATGAGCAGTTCTTC. Its protein product is CASSPGGGLGYNEQFF.

This clonotype came up many times. The chain combines TRBV12-3 or TRBV12-4 with TRBJ2-1, with unresolved D. The V end lost 3 bases, the J end lost 0 bases, and 9 bases lay between the germline ends. The CDR3 runs 15 residues. The DNA for the CDR3 is TGTGCCAGCAGTTTCGAGCCAAGCTCCTACAATGAGCAGTTCTTC. Translating gives CASSFEPSSYNEQFF.